The 2 T cell receptor beta chains below all came from one sample that was sequenced in a study of T-cell reconstitution after alpha-beta-depleted transplantation in children. TCRbeta library construction was performed incorporating unique molecular identifiers. TCRdb processed the PCR reads anew with MiXCR; each CDR3 protein has one entry. In the table there are 700,000 to 950,000 distinct CDR3 sequences, roughly 15% of which are singletons. Sequencing was performed on PBMCs, mostly from graft donor cells, taken 360 days after TCRalphabeta/CD19-depleted stem cell transplant. The receptors stem from a male patient aged 5 to 17 who had a stem cell transplant for acute lymphoblastic leukemia, so the T cells may come from the graft donor.

The rearrangement links TRBV14 to TRBJ2-3; the match to TRBD2 covers 7 bases. The ends lost 6 bases at V and 4 bases at J; junction bases unmatched: 4. Germline values: CDR1 SGHDN, CDR2 FVKESK. This CDR3 contains 13 residues. CDR3 amino acids: CASRTRGADTQYF. The CDR3 bases are TGTGCCAGCAGGACACGGGGGGCAGATACGCAGTATTTT.

The chain couples TRBV12-3 or TRBV12-4 to TRBJ2-1, with a weak D call TRBD2 (7 bases). Between the trimmed V and J ends, which lost 2 bases and 7 bases, there was a span of 15 bases. The CDR3 is 15 residues long. CDR3 bases: TGTGCCAGCAGTTTAAGGGGGGGGCCCGTAAATGAGCAGTTCTTC. Translating gives CASSLRGGPVNEQFF.